Detailed here is one TCR beta chain. The data are from a study of preoperative IRX-2 immunotherapy in early breast cancer. The treatment is: preoperative locoregional IRX-2 cytokine immunotherapy. This phase Ib study tested locoregional IRX-2 cytokine immunotherapy given before surgery. Measured with immunoSEQ multiplex PCR; TCRdb has only the in-frame clones, and not every one. The sample records 20,000 to 30,000 clones, 78% being singletons. Sequenced here: lymph node tissue, sampled before IRX-2 immunotherapy. The source of this sequence is a human donor with breast cancer.

CDR3 in amino acids: CAWCRGFNTEAFF. The CDR3, as DNA: TGTGCCTGGTGCAGGGGATTCAACACTGAAGCTTTCTTT. The chain couples TRBV30 to TRBJ1-1; a weak D match, TRBD1 (6 bases). The germline gives CDR1 GTSNPN, CDR2 SVGIG (reference sequence). The ends were cut back, 5 bases at V and 2 bases at J, with 12 bases in the middle. The length of the CDR3 is 13 residues.